This TCR beta chain comes out of a study of T cell responses to AZD1222 COVID-19 vaccine. Assay used: immunoSEQ multiplex PCR; TCRdb lists only in-frame clones, some missing. Of 120,000 to 150,000 clones listed, around 88% are singletons. This clone was observed once. V dropped 5 bases and J dropped 4 bases, with 11 bases sitting between them. This CDR3 has 13 amino acids. Germline-derived CDR1 and CDR2 are MDHEN and SYDVKM. The receptor was isolated from an adult in good health. The sequenced sample was peripheral blood, obtained on day 0 of MenACWY control vaccination. The chain carries TRBV28 and TRBJ1-2; no definite D call. The CDR3 loop reads CASSPPGPYGYTF. As DNA, the CDR3 is TGTGCCAGCAGTCCCCCAGGCCCCTATGGCTACACCTTC.